This T cell receptor beta chain was documented in a study of spatial heterogeneity in lung cancer. About the study: Sequences of the beta chain were consistently detected in greater numbers than alpha-chain sequences.

This clonotype was found many times. The J segment lost 4 bases and the V segment lost 4 bases, leaving 7 bases of the junction unmatched. CDR1 is SGHVS, CDR2 FNYEAQ, per germline. The CDR3 totals 15 residues. TCRdb called the 5' RACE reads again in MiXCR, with one record for every CDR3 protein. This table has 20,000 to 25,000 distinct CDR3 sequences, over 5.5% appearing once. Sample time point: sample taken at primary tumor resection. The 70 or so donors had untreated early-stage non-small cell lung cancer. Without sorting, whole RNA was sequenced from tumor, nontumor lung or frozen PBMC. The source of this sequence is a male donor with early-stage non-small cell lung cancer. The input for sequencing was PBMCs, taken at surgery. J is TRBJ2-1 and V is TRBV7-6; 7 bases align to TRBD1. CDR3 protein: CASSSDRSPYNEQFF. CDR3 bases: TGTGCCAGCAGCTCGGACAGGTCTCCGTACAATGAGCAGTTCTTC.